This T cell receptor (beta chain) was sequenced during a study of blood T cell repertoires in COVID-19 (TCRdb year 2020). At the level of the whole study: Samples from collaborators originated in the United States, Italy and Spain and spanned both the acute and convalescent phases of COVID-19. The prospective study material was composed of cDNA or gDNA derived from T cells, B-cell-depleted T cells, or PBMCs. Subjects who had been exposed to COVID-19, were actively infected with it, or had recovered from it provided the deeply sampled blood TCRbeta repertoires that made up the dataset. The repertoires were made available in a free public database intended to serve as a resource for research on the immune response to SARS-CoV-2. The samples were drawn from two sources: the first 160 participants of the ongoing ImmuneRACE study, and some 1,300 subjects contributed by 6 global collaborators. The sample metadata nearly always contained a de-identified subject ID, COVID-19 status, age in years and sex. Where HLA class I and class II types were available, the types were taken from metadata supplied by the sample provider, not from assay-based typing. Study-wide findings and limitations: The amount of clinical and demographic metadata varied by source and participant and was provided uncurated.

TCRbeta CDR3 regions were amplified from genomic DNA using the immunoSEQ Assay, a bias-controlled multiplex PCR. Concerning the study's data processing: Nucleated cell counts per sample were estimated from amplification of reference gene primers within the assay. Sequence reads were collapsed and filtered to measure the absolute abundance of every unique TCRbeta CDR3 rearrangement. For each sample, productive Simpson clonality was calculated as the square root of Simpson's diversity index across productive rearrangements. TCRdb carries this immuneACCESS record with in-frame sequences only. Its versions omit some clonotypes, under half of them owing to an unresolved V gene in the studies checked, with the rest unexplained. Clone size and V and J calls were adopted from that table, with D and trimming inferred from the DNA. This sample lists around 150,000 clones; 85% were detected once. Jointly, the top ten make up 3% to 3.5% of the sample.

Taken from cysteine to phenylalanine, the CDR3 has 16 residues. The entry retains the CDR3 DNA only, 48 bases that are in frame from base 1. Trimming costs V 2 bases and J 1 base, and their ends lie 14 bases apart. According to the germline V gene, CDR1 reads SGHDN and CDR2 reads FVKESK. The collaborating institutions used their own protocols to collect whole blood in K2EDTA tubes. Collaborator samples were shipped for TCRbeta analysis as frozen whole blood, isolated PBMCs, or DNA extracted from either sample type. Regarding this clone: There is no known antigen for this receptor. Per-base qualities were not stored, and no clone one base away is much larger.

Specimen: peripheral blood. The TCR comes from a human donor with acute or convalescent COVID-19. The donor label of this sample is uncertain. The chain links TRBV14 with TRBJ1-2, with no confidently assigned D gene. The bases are TGTGCCAGCAGCCAAATTCAATCGGCGGGTAACTATGGCTACACCTTC. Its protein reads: CASSQIQSAGNYGYTF.